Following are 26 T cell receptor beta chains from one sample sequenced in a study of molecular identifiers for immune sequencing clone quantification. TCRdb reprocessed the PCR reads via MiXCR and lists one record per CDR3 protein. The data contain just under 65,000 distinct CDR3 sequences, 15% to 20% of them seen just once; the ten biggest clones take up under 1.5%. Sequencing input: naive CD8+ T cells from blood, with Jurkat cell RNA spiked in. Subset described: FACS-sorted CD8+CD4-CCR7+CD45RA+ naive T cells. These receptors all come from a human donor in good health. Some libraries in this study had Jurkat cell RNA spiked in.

The chain's CDR3 is CATSESGTLNTGELFF. In DNA form, the CDR3 reads TGTGCCACCAGTGAATCCGGGACACTTAACACCGGGGAGCTGTTTTTT. The V gene is TRBV24-1, the J gene TRBJ2-2; D is possibly TRBD1 (6 bases). The CDR3 covers 16 residues. Germline CDR1 KGHDR, CDR2 SFDVKD. V dropped 4 bases and J dropped 2 bases, with 13 bases sitting between them.

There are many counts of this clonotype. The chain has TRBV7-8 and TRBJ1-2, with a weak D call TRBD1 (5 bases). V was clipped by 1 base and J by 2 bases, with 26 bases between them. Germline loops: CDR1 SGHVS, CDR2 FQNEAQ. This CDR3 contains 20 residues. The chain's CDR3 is CASSLERGSGRISRNYGYTF. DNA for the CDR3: TGTGCCAGCAGCTTAGAGAGGGGCTCGGGTCGAATTAGTAGGAACTATGGCTACACCTTC.

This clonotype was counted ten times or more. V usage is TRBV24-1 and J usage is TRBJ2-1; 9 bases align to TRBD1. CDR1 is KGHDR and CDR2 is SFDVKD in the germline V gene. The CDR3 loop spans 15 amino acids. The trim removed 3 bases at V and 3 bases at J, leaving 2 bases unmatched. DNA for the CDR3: TGTGCCACCAGTGATCCGACAGGGGGCTACAATGAGCAGTTCTTC. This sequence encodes CATSDPTGGYNEQFF.

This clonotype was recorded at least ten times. In DNA, the CDR3 is TGTGCTAGTGGTCCCGTTCCGACAAGAAGGTATGAGCAGTTCTTC. As protein: CASGPVPTRRYEQFF. The chain combines TRBV12-5 with TRBJ2-1; D is unclear. The germline V and J ends were trimmed by 5 bases and 8 bases, with 19 bases remaining between them. The CDR3 is 15 residues long. From germline, CDR1 is LGHNT and CDR2 FRNRAP.

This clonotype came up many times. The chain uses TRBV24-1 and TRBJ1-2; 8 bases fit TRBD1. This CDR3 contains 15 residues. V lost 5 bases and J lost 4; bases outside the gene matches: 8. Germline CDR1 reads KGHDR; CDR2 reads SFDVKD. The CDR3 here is CATSAPRGTGYGYTF. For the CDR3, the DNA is TGTGCCACCAGTGCCCCCCGGGGGACAGGCTATGGCTACACCTTC.

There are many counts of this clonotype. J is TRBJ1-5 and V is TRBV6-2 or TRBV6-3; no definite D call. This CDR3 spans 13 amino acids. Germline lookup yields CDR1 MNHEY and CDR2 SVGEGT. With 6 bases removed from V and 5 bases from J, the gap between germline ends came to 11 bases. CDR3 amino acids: CASSLGVDQPQHF. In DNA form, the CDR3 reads TGTGCCAGCAGCCTCGGTGTTGATCAGCCCCAGCATTTT.

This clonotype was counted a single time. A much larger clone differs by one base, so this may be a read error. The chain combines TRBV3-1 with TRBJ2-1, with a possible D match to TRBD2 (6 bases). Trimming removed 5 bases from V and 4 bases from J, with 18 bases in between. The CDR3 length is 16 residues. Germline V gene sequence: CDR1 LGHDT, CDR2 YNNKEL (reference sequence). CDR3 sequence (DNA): TGTGCCAGCAGCAGACCGGGACCAGCGGGTTACAATGAGCAGTTCTTC. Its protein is CASSRPGPAGYNEQFF.

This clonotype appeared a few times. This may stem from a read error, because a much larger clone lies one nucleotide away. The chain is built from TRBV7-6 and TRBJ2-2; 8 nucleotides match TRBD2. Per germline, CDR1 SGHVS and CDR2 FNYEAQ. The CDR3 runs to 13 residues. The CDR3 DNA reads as TGTGCCAGCAGCTTACCTCCGGGGGGGGAGCCGTTTTTT. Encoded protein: CASSLPPGGEPFF. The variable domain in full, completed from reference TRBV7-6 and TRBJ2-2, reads GAGVSQSPRYKVTKRGQDVALRCDPISGHVSLYWYRQALGQGPEFLTYFNYEAQQDKSGLPNDRFSAERPEGSISTLTIQRTEQRDSAMYRCASSLPPGGEPFFGEGSRLTVL.

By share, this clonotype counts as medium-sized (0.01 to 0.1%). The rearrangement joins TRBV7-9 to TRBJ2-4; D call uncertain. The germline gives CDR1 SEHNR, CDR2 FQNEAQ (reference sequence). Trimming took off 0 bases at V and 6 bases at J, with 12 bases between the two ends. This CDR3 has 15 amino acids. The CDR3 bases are TGTGCCAGCAGCTTAGCGCCGTCGTCCGGAAACATTCAGTACTTC. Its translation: CASSLAPSSGNIQYF.

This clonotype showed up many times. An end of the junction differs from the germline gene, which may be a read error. CDR3: CASSFGQRGGF. The CDR3 DNA follows: TGTGCCAGCAGTTTCGGACAGCGGGGTGGATTT. V gene TRBV12-3 or TRBV12-4 combines with J gene TRBJ1-1, with a tentative D call TRBD1 (6 bases). This CDR3 is built from 11 residues.

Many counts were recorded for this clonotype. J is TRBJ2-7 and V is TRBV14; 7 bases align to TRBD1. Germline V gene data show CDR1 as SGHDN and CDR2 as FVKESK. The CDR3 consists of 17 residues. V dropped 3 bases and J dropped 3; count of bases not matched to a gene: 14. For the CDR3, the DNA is TGTGCCAGCAGCCAGTACGGGACAGTGGATAGGAACTACGAGCAGTACTTC. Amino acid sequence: CASSQYGTVDRNYEQYF.

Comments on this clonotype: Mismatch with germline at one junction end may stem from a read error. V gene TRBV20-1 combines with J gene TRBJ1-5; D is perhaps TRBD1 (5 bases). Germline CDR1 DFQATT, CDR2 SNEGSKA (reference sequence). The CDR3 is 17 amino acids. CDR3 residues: CSARDVSGGKGNQPQHF. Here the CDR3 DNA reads TGTAGTGCTAGAGATGTTTCTGGGGGAAAGGGCAATCAGCCCCAGCATTTT.

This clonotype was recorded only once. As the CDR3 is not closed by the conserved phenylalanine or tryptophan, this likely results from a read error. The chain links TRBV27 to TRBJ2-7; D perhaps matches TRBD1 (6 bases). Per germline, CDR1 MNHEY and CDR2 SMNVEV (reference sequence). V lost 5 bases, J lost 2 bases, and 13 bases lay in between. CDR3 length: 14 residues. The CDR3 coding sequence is TGTGCCAGCAGTCCGGCAGGGGATCCCTACGAGCAGTACCTC. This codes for CASSPAGDPYEQYL.

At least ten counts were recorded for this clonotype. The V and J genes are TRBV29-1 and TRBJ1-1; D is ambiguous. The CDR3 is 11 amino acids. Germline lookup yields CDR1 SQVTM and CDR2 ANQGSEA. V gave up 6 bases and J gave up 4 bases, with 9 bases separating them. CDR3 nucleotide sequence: TGCAGCGTGAGGGTCGGCACTGAAGCTTTCTTT. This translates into CSVRVGTEAFF.

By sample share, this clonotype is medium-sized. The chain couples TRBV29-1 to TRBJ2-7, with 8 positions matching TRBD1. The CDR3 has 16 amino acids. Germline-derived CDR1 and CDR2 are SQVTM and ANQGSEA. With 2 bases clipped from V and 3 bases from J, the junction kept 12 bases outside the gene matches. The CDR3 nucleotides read TGCAGCGTTGAAAATTGGGACCGGGACAGGCGCTACGAGCAGTACTTC. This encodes CSVENWDRDRRYEQYF.

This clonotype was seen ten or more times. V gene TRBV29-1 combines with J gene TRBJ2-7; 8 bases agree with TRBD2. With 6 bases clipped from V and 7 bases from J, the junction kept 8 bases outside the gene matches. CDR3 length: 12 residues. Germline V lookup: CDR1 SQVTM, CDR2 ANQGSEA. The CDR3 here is CSVGSGGGEQYF. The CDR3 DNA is TGCAGCGTCGGGAGCGGGGGTGGGGAGCAGTACTTC.

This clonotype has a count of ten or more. This CDR3 is CASSQEDLWREEYNEQFF. The CDR3 DNA is TGCGCCAGCAGCCAAGAGGACCTATGGCGGGAGGAATACAATGAGCAGTTCTTC. V usage is TRBV4-1 and J usage is TRBJ2-1, with 8 bases that match TRBD2. Trimming at V came to 0 bases and at J to 4 bases, leaving 11 bases not matched to a gene. The CDR3 runs 18 residues. CDR1 is MGHRA and CDR2 is YSYEKL in the germline V gene.

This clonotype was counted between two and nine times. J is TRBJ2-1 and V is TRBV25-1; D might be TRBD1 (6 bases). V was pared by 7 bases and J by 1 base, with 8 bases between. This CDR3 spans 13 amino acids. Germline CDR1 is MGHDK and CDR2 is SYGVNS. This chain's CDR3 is CASTRGSYNEQFF. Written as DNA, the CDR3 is TGTGCCAGCACCAGGGGATCCTACAATGAGCAGTTCTTC.

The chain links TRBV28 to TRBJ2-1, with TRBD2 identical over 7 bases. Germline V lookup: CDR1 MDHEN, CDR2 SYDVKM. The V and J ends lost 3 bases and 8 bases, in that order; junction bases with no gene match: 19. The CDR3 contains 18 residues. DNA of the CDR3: TGTGCCAGCAGTTTCCCCCGACTAGCTCTGGGACTCGGGTATGAGCAGTTCTTC. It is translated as CASSFPRLALGLGYEQFF.

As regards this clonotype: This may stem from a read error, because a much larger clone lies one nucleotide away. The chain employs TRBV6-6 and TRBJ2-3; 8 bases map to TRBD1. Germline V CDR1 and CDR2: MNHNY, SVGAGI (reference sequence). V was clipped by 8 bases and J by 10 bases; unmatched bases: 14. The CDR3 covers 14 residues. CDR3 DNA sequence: TGTGCCAGCGGAACTTCGGGACAGGCCAATGCGCAGTATTTT. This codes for CASGTSGQANAQYF.

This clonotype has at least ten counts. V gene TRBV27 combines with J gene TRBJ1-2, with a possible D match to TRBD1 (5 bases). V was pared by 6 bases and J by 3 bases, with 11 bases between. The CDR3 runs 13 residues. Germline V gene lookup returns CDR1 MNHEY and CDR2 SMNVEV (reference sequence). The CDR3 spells CASREAGHYGYTF. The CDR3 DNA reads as TGTGCCAGCAGGGAGGCAGGGCACTATGGCTACACCTTC.

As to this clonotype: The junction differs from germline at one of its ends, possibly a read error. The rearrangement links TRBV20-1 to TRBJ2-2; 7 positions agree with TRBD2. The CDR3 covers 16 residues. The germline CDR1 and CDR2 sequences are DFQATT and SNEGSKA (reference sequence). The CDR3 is CGASGGGNVVTGELFF. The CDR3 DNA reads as TGCGGTGCTAGTGGGGGGGGGAACGTAGTCACCGGGGAGCTGTTTTTT.

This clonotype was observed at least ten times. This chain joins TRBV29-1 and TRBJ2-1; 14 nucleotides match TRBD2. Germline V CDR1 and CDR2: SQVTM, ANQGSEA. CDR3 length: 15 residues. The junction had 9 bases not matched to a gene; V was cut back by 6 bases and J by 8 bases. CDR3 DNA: TGCAGCGTGGTCCTGACTAGCGGGAGGGTAGATGAGCAGTTCTTC. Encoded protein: CSVVLTSGRVDEQFF.

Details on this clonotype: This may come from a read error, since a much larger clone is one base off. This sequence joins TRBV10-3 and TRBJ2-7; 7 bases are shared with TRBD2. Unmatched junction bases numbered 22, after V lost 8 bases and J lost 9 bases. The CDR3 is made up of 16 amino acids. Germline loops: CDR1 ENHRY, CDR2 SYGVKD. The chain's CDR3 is CAIGDAEGRARDGQYF. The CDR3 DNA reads TGTGCCATCGGGGACGCGGAAGGGAGGGCCCGGGACGGGCAGTACTTC.

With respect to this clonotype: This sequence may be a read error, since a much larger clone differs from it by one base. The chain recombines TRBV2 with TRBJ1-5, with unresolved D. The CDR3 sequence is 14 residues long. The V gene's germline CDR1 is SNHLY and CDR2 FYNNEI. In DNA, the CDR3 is TGTGCCGGCAGTGAAAGGACTAGCAATCAGCCCCAGCATTTT. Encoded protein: CAGSERTSNQPQHF.

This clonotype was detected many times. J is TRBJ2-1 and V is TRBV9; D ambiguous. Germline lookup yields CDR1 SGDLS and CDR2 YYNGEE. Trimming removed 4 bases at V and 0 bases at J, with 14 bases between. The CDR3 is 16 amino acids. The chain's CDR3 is CASSPRPRTSYNEQFF. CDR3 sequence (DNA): TGTGCCAGCAGCCCCCGGCCCCGGACCTCCTACAATGAGCAGTTCTTC.